This TCR beta chain derives from a study of Ad26.COV2.S vaccination and SARS-CoV-2 variants. Whole-study context: Of the COV1001 trial arms, the Ad26.COV2.S arm included the donor.

Study-level findings and limits: Vaccinated individuals (as opposed to placebo recipients) had higher spike-specific TCR breadth.

As to treatment: some 19 received Ad26.COV2.S at low or high dose, single or two shots; about 5 received placebo; per-sample allocation not given. Vaccine and placebo recipients were sampled on day 63 after the first injection. Vaccination used an Ad26 vector expressing Wuhan-strain SARS-CoV-2 spike. As to this clone: The antigen is undetermined.

Clones were read by immunoSEQ multiplex PCR, and TCRdb kept only the in-frame ones, dropping some. The profile shows roughly 700,000 clones, around 89% of them singletons. Germline loops: CDR1 MNHEY, CDR2 SVGAGI. Trimming pared 4 bases from V and 4 bases from J, leaving 6 bases between. This CDR3 comprises 12 residues. The sequence came from a person between 18 and 65 years old who received the Ad26.COV2.S COVID-19 vaccine or a placebo. This sample comprised peripheral blood, obtained in a trial of Ad26.COV2.S vaccine versus placebo. V usage is TRBV6-5 and J usage is TRBJ2-3; D gene unclear. As DNA, the CDR3 is TGTGCCAGCAGTTCAGAGGCAGATACGCAGTATTTT. The encoded protein is CASSSEADTQYF.